This T cell receptor (beta chain) was sequenced during a study of CXCR3-negative and CXCR3-positive naive CD8 T cells. Study conclusions and caveats: Comparison of naive cells showed more hydrophobic TRB CDR3s in CXCR3-positive than in CXCR3-negative naive cells. Relative to memory CD8+ cells, whose diversity was much lower, both naive subsets had comparably high diversity.

Using triplicate sorts, 300,000 or so cells were collected each time from every CD8+ T cell subset. Details on this clonotype: Its target is not known.

The TRB libraries of cDNA were built by UMI-labeled 5' RACE. TCRdb re-analyzed the 5' RACE reads; it lists each CDR3 protein once, without DNA. The sample table sets out about 84,000 distinct CDR3 sequences. The CDR3 length is 13 residues. The origin of this receptor is a human donor in good health. Some clones in this sample may be carry-over from other donors' samples. This chain joins TRBV12-3 or TRBV12-4 and TRBJ1-6. The sequencing sample was made of naive CXCR3+ CD8+ T cells from blood. The sample's subset: CD45RO-CCR7+CD27+CD95- naive CD8+ T cells expressing CXCR3 (TNR3+). The CDR3 here is CASSLSDNSPLHF.